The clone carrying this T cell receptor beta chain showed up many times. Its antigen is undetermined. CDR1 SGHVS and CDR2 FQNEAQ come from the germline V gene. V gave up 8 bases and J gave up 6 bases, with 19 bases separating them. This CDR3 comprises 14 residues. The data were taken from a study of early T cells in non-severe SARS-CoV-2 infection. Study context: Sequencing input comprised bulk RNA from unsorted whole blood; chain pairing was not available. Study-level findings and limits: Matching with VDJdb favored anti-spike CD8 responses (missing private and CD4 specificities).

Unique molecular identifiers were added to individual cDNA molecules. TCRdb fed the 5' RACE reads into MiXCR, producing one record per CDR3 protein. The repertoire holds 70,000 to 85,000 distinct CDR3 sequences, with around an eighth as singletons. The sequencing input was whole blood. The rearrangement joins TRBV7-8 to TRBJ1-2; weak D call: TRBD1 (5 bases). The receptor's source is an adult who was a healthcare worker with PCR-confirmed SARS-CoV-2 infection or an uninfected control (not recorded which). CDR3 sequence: CASRQDSSFNGYTF. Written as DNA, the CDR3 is TGTGCCAGCCGACAAGACAGCTCATTTAATGGCTACACCTTC.